These 24 T cell receptor beta chains originate from one sample sequenced in a study of OX40 agonist ivuxolimab in advanced cancers. Some clones are missing from TCRdb's copy, which holds only in-frame ones; the method was immunoSEQ multiplex PCR. The sample lists 50,000 to 75,000 clones, 70% to 80% occurring once. The material sequenced was CD4+ or CD8+ T cells sorted from blood, taken in a trial of the OX40 agonist ivuxolimab. The receptor set was obtained from an adult with an advanced solid tumor such as melanoma, head and neck, liver or kidney cancer.

The rearrangement joins TRBV18 to TRBJ1-5, with D uncertain. Germline V gene sequence: CDR1 KGHSH, CDR2 LQKENI. The V end was cut by 6 bases, the J end by 4 bases, with 13 bases between. The CDR3 contains 14 residues. Here the CDR3 DNA reads TGTGCCAGCTCCGTATCAGGAGGAAATCAGCCCCAGCATTTT. As protein: CASSVSGGNQPQHF.

This clone was seen a few times. V usage is TRBV5-8 and J usage is TRBJ1-6; no firm D call. The length of the CDR3 is 13 residues. The V and J ends lost 10 bases and 4 bases respectively, with 12 bases between them. Germline V gives CDR1 SGHTS, CDR2 YDEGEE. The CDR3 sequence is CAARAEYNSPLHF. In nucleotides, the CDR3 is TGTGCCGCGAGGGCAGAATATAATTCACCCCTCCACTTT.

This chain connects TRBV6-6 to TRBJ2-7; TRBD1 or TRBD2 may be the D gene (5 bases each). The V gene's germline CDR1 is MNHNY and CDR2 SVGAGI (reference sequence). This CDR3 contains 14 residues. V lost 5 bases, J lost 5 bases, and 16 bases lay in between. The DNA for the CDR3 is TGTGCCAGCAGTGATCCGGGGCTTTCTGACGAGCAGTACTTC. Amino acids: CASSDPGLSDEQYF.

This clone has only one observation. This chain connects TRBV5-4 to TRBJ2-4; D unclear. V was clipped by 5 bases and J by 1 base, with 10 bases between them. The CDR3 consists of 14 residues. Looked up from germline, CDR1 is SGHNT and CDR2 is YYREEE (reference sequence). This CDR3 reads CASREDGAKNIQYF. The CDR3 bases are TGTGCCAGCAGAGAGGACGGGGCCAAAAACATTCAGTACTTC.

V is TRBV18 and J is TRBJ1-2, with unresolved D. CDR1 is KGHSH and CDR2 is LQKENI in the germline V gene. The CDR3 extends over 15 amino acids. The V gene lost 3 bases and the J gene lost 0 bases, with 11 bases spanning the gap. DNA of the CDR3: TGTGCCAGCTCACCGAGCGTAGACGCTAACTATGGCTACACCTTC. Residues: CASSPSVDANYGYTF.

The chain joins TRBV2 to TRBJ1-5, with D perhaps TRBD1 (5 bases). Per germline, CDR1 SNHLY and CDR2 FYNNEI. Trimming removed 1 base at V and 4 bases at J, with 11 bases between. There are 15 residues in the CDR3. DNA of the CDR3: TGTGCCAGCAGTGAAGGGGGGACGGAGAATCAGCCCCAGCATTTT. This gives the protein CASSEGGTENQPQHF.

This chain connects TRBV15 to TRBJ2-1; TRBD2 is a possible D gene (5 bases). The CDR3 is 15 amino acids. Per the germline V gene, CDR1 is LNHNV and CDR2 is YYDKDF (reference sequence). Trimming took 0 bases from V and 8 from J, leaving 14 bases between them. Written as DNA, the CDR3 is TGTGCCACCAGCAGAGATCTGGGTCCGGGGTATGAGCAGTTCTTC. Amino acids: CATSRDLGPGYEQFF.

This clone has just a few counts. The chain links TRBV7-9 to TRBJ2-3; D gene uncertain. Per the germline V gene, CDR1 is SEHNR and CDR2 is FQNEAQ (reference sequence). Trimming shortened V by 0 bases and J by 5 bases, and 9 bases separated the two germline ends. The CDR3 spans 14 residues. CDR3 sequence reads: CASSLAIGLDTQYF. The CDR3 coding sequence is TGTGCCAGCAGCTTAGCGATCGGGTTAGATACGCAGTATTTT.

This chain links TRBV25-1 with TRBJ2-4; D is undetermined. Germline V gene sequence: CDR1 MGHDK, CDR2 SYGVNS. The V end lost 4 bases, the J end lost 0 bases, and 7 bases lay between the germline ends. The CDR3 sequence is 14 residues long. For the CDR3, the DNA is TGTGCCAGCAGTGTTGGTAAAGCCAAAAACATTCAGTACTTC. Translated, it gives CASSVGKAKNIQYF.

This clone has just one count. This rearrangement joins TRBV7-2 to TRBJ2-3, with D tentatively TRBD1 (6 bases). V was clipped by 5 bases and J by 6 bases, with 9 bases between them. The CDR3 covers 12 residues. The germline V gene encodes CDR1 SGHTA and CDR2 FQGNSA. CDR3 residues: CASSTDRDTQYF. In nucleotides, the CDR3 is TGTGCCAGCAGCACCGACAGGGATACGCAGTATTTT.

The chain carries TRBV7-3 and TRBJ2-2; 10 bases map to TRBD2. Germline V CDR1 and CDR2: SGHTA, FQGTGA. V dropped 5 bases and J dropped 1; count of bases not matched to a gene: 10. The CDR3 extends over 18 amino acids. The CDR3 DNA reads as TGTGCCAGCAGCCCTCGGGCTAGCGGGGGTATGAACACCGGGGAGCTGTTTTTT. Its protein product is CASSPRASGGMNTGELFF.

The V gene is TRBV7-3, the J gene TRBJ2-7, with 12 bases that match TRBD2. The CDR3 contains 15 residues. Germline assignment: CDR1 SGHTA and CDR2 FQGTGA. With V trimmed by 4 bases and J by 2 bases, 3 bases remained unmatched. CDR3 residues: CASSSWTSGTYEQYF. The CDR3 region has the DNA TGTGCCAGCAGCTCCTGGACTAGCGGGACCTACGAGCAGTACTTC.

This clone came up a few times. The rearrangement links TRBV6-5 to TRBJ1-3; D unclear. Germline V CDR1 and CDR2: MNHEY, SVGAGI. The CDR3 is 12 residues long. The V gene lost 6 bases and the J gene lost 4 bases, with 7 bases spanning the gap. The CDR3 DNA reads TGTGCCAGCAGCCCACGGGGAAACACCATATATTTT. Translation: CASSPRGNTIYF.

This chain joins TRBV5-1 and TRBJ2-2, with D perhaps matching TRBD1 (5 bases). V was clipped by 0 bases and J by 2 bases, with 8 bases between them. The CDR3 consists of 15 residues. Germline V gene lookup returns CDR1 SGHRS and CDR2 YFSETQ. CDR3 region: CASSLAGHNTGELFF. As DNA, the CDR3 is TGCGCCAGCAGCTTGGCAGGGCATAACACCGGGGAGCTGTTTTTT. Full variable domain (remainder filled in from reference TRBV5-1 and TRBJ2-2): KAGVTQTPRYLIKTRGQQVTLSCSPISGHRSVSWYQQTPGQGLQFLFEYFSETQRNKGNFPGRFSGRQFSNSRSEMNVSTLELGDSALYLCASSLAGHNTGELFFGEGSRLTVL.

The chain combines TRBV28 with TRBJ1-1, with D possibly being TRBD1 (6 bases). The V and J ends lost 6 bases and 1 base respectively, with 18 bases between them. The germline V gene has CDR1 MDHEN and CDR2 SYDVKM. The CDR3 consists of 16 residues. The CDR3 DNA sequence: TGTGCCAGCAGCTGGAGTTGGGGGGCCGCGAACACTGAAGCTTTCTTT. Protein sequence: CASSWSWGAANTEAFF.

The CDR3 here is CATARTGQRNTEAFF. In DNA, the CDR3 is TGTGCTACAGCCAGAACAGGACAAAGGAACACTGAAGCTTTCTTT. The chain recombines TRBV2 with TRBJ1-1, with D perhaps TRBD1 (5 bases). The CDR3 contains 15 residues. CDR1 and CDR2 (germline): SNHLY, FYNNEI. The entire variable domain, with the rest obtained from reference TRBV2 and TRBJ1-1, is as follows: EPEVTQTPSHQVTQMGQEVILRCVPISNHLYFYWYRQILGQKVEFLVSFYNNEISEKSEIFDDQFSVERPDGSNFTLKIRSTKLEDSAMYFCATARTGQRNTEAFFGQGTRLTVV.

The chain combines TRBV6-5 with TRBJ2-5, with D perhaps matching TRBD1 (5 bases). The germline gives CDR1 MNHEY, CDR2 SVGAGI. This CDR3 has 14 amino acids. V was trimmed by 6 bases and J by 7 bases, leaving 18 bases between them. The CDR3 bases are TGTGCCAGCAGCAAACAGGTTACAACGGGGACCCAGTACTTC. Its translation: CASSKQVTTGTQYF.

The J gene is TRBJ2-7, the V gene TRBV14, with D unresolved. The CDR3 consists of 15 residues. CDR1 and CDR2 from the germline V gene are SGHDN and FVKESK. V shed 1 base and J shed 2 bases, with 12 bases lying between them. CDR3 in DNA: TGTGCCAGCAGCCAAGGTCTGGGTCGCGCCTACGAGCAGTACTTC. Protein product: CASSQGLGRAYEQYF.

V usage is TRBV19 and J usage is TRBJ1-5; no clear D gene. This CDR3 spans 16 amino acids. Trimming removed 3 bases from V and 5 bases from J, with 17 bases in between. Germline values: CDR1 LNHDA, CDR2 SQIVND (reference sequence). The DNA for the CDR3 is TGTGCCAGTAGTATTCTCGAGGGTCGGGGTGATCAGCCCCAGCATTTT. Translated, it gives CASSILEGRGDQPQHF.

The chain links TRBV6-5 to TRBJ1-1; TRBD1 agrees at 7 bases. V was clipped by 6 bases and J by 4 bases; unmatched bases: 2. Germline V lookup: CDR1 MNHEY, CDR2 SVGAGI. The CDR3 has 12 amino acids. In DNA, the CDR3 is TGTGCCAGCAGGACAGGGCTCACTGAAGCTTTCTTT. Translating it yields CASRTGLTEAFF.

The chain combines TRBV18 with TRBJ2-7; 10 bases are a match to TRBD1. The germline V gene encodes CDR1 KGHSH and CDR2 LQKENI. This CDR3 has 16 residues. The junction had 13 bases not matched to a gene; V was cut back by 6 bases and J by 5 bases. The DNA for the CDR3 is TGTGCCAGCTCTCCTACTAGGGGACAGGGGTCAAACGAGCAGTACTTC. Amino acids: CASSPTRGQGSNEQYF.

The count of this clone is one. The chain recombines TRBV15 with TRBJ1-6, with TRBD1 matching over 8 bases. Germline V gene lookup returns CDR1 LNHNV and CDR2 YYDKDF (reference sequence). The V segment lost 5 bases and the J segment 7 bases; nucleotides outside the gene matches: 7. The CDR3 consists of 15 residues. The CDR3, as DNA: TGTGCCACCAGCTTGGACAGGGTGGAAAATTCACCCCTCCACTTT. It is translated as CATSLDRVENSPLHF.

The chain carries TRBV9 and TRBJ1-2; no reliable D call. V lost 3 bases and J lost 4, with 10 bases in between. Per germline, CDR1 SGDLS and CDR2 YYNGEE. The CDR3 length is 13 residues. This CDR3 is CASSGGESYGYTF. DNA for the CDR3: TGTGCCAGCAGCGGTGGCGAGAGCTATGGCTACACCTTC.

The rearrangement uses TRBV5-8 and TRBJ1-6; D might be TRBD1 (6 bases). Trimming removed 4 bases from V and 6 bases from J, with 14 bases in between. The CDR3 consists of 15 residues. The germline CDR1 and CDR2 sequences are SGHTS and YDEGEE. CDR3 loop: CASSALQGLNSPLHF. Written as DNA, the CDR3 is TGTGCCAGCAGCGCCTTACAGGGACTTAATTCACCCCTCCACTTT.